The T cell receptor beta chain described here comes from a study of OX40 agonist ivuxolimab in advanced cancers. Study observations and caveats: Certain nonresponders likewise exhibited a low normalized T-cell clonal expansion. The study did not work out the antigen specificity of the expanded peripheral T cells.

Per germline, CDR1 LNHDA and CDR2 SQIVND (reference sequence). V was clipped by 4 bases and J by 7 bases, with 19 bases between them. The CDR3 extends over 15 amino acids. In regard to this clone: Its antigen is not known.

Clones were read by immunoSEQ multiplex PCR, and TCRdb kept only the in-frame ones, dropping some. The sample has 17,000 or so clones; more than 75% are singletons. The receptor was isolated from an adult with an advanced solid tumor such as melanoma, head and neck, liver or kidney cancer. J is TRBJ1-2 and V is TRBV19; no reliable D call. Sequenced here: CD4+ or CD8+ T cells sorted from blood, sampled in a trial of the OX40 agonist ivuxolimab. This CDR3 is CASSTDIMGISGYTF. The CDR3 DNA reads as TGTGCCAGTAGTACCGATATAATGGGGATTTCTGGCTACACCTTC.